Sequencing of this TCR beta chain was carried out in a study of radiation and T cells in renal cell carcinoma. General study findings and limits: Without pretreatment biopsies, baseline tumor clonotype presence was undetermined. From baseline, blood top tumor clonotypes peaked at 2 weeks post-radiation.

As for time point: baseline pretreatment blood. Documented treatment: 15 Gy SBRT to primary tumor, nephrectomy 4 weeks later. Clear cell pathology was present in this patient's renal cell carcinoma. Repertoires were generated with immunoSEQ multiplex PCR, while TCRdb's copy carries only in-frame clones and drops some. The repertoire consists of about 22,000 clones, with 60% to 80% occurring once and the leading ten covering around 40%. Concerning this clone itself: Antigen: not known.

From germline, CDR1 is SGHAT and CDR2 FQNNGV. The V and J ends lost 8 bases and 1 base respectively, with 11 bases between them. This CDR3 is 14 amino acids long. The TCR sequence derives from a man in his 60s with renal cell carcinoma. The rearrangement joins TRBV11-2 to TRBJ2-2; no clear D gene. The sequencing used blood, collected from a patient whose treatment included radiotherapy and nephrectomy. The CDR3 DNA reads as TGTGCCAGCTTGCGGTTACTGAACACCGGGGAGCTGTTTTTT. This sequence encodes CASLRLLNTGELFF.